This TCR beta chain was recovered during a study of blood T cell repertoires in COVID-19. About the research overall: Spain, Italy and the United States supplied samples that represented acute and convalescent COVID-19. The analysed material was cDNA or gDNA that came from T cells, B-cell-depleted T cells, or PBMCs.

Authors' data handling: Estimated nucleated cell counts came from reference gene primer amplification. Sequenced by immunoSEQ multiplex PCR; TCRdb stores in-frame clones only, minus some. V and J calls and clone size are as listed in that table; D and trimming were resolved from the DNA. The data contain about 60,000 clones, roughly 80% of them singletons. V lost 5 bases to trimming and J lost 10 bases, with 20 bases between them. Germline lookup yields CDR1 SGHTA and CDR2 FQGNSA. The CDR3 is 14 residues long. The source material was peripheral blood. The genes are TRBV7-2 and TRBJ1-1, with D possibly being TRBD1 (6 bases). The receptor comes from a human donor in a cohort sampled during active COVID-19. CDR3: CASSQNRAEQGAFF. The CDR3 DNA is TGTGCCAGCAGCCAGAACAGGGCTGAACAAGGAGCTTTCTTT.